The 27 T cell receptor beta chains in this list originate from one sample, sequenced in a study of shared T cell receptors in the human thymus. Generated by immunoSEQ multiplex PCR, the TCRdb table keeps only in-frame clones and is missing some. The sample carries some 640,000 clones, around 87% recorded once. The same data also went into a second study, on human thymus T cells.

The material sequenced was thymocytes. The receptor set was obtained from a boy in the first two years of life with a congenital heart defect.

CDR3 amino acids: CASSLYWPGQPGTIQETQYF. CDR3 nucleotides: TGTGCCAGCAGCTTATATTGGCCGGGACAGCCGGGGACCATCCAAGAGACCCAGTACTTC. This sequence joins TRBV13 and TRBJ2-5; 7 bases are a match to TRBD1. Trimming took 2 bases from V and 1 from J; bases not matched to a gene: 19. Germline lookup yields CDR1 PRHDT and CDR2 FYEKMQ (reference sequence). The CDR3 is made up of 20 amino acids.

V is TRBV27 and J is TRBJ1-2, with D tentatively TRBD1 (5 bases). The V gene lost 7 bases and the J gene lost 1 base, with 19 bases spanning the gap. The length of the CDR3 is 16 residues. Germline assignment: CDR1 MNHEY and CDR2 SMNVEV (reference sequence). DNA of the CDR3: TGTGCCAGCAAAAAGATCCAGGGCCTCTTTAACTATGGCTACACCTTC. Translating it yields CASKKIQGLFNYGYTF.

Concerning this clone itself: At one of its ends the junction is not consistent with the germline gene, which may arise from a read error. Other DNA sequences in the same sample also yield this CDR3. The chain combines TRBV25-1 with TRBJ1-6; 7 positions agree with TRBD1. This CDR3 region has 18 residues. Germline values: CDR1 MGHDK, CDR2 SYGVNS. CDR3 bases: TGTGCCAGCAGTGAAAGTCAAAGGACAGGAGTCTATAATTCCCCCCTCCACTTT. It encodes CASSESQRTGVYNSPLHF.

The chain joins TRBV2 to TRBJ2-3; TRBD2 matches at 9 bases. The trim removed 8 bases at V and 5 bases at J, leaving 5 bases unmatched. Germline V lookup: CDR1 SNHLY, CDR2 FYNNEI. The CDR3 contains 13 residues. The DNA of the CDR3 is TGTGCCAGCTTACTAGCGGGTAAAGATACGCAGTATTTT. It yields the protein CASLLAGKDTQYF.

The V gene is TRBV7-3, the J gene TRBJ2-1; 9 bases align to TRBD2. The CDR3 runs to 18 residues. The germline V gene has CDR1 SGHTA and CDR2 FQGTGA. The V gene end was trimmed by 1 base and the J gene end by 4 bases; junction bases not matched to a gene: 11. This CDR3 is CASSLSTSGFLGYNEQFF. The CDR3 DNA reads as TGTGCCAGCAGCTTAAGTACTAGCGGGTTTCTGGGTTACAATGAGCAGTTCTTC.

V gene TRBV4-1 combines with J gene TRBJ1-5; 7 positions match TRBD1. Germline CDR1 MGHRA, CDR2 YSYEKL. The CDR3 sequence is 18 residues long. Trimming at V came to 5 bases and at J to 4 bases, leaving 17 bases not matched to a gene. The CDR3 region is CASSKTGPMTGTNQPQHF. CDR3 DNA sequence: TGCGCCAGCAGCAAGACGGGGCCTATGACAGGGACAAATCAGCCCCAGCATTTT.

This clone showed up just a few times. V gene TRBV28 combines with J gene TRBJ1-4; no definite D call. CDR1 is MDHEN, CDR2 SYDVKM, per germline. V lost 5 bases and J lost 7, with 26 bases in between. The CDR3 runs 18 residues. The CDR3 spells CASSPLNLPRGRSEKLFF. In nucleotides, the CDR3 is TGTGCCAGCAGTCCCTTGAATTTGCCTCGAGGGCGAAGTGAAAAACTGTTTTTT.

The chain carries TRBV27 and TRBJ1-1; unclear D gene. Germline CDR1 and CDR2: MNHEY and SMNVEV (reference sequence). V was pared by 0 bases and J by 1 base, with 12 bases between. The CDR3 is made up of 16 amino acids. Written as DNA, the CDR3 is TGTGCCAGCAGTTTATCAGGCGGTGGATCGAACACTGAAGCTTTCTTT. Protein: CASSLSGGGSNTEAFF.

The V and J genes are TRBV9 and TRBJ2-1; 12 nucleotides match TRBD2. V lost 3 bases, J lost 4 bases, and 8 bases stayed unmatched. The CDR3 spans 17 residues. Germline-derived CDR1 and CDR2 are SGDLS and YYNGEE. Written as DNA, the CDR3 is TGTGCCAGCAGCGGTCGAAAACTAGCGGGGGGTTACAATGAGCAGTTCTTC. Its protein is CASSGRKLAGGYNEQFF.

This clone was seen just once. The same CDR3 arises from other DNA sequences in this sample as well. J is TRBJ2-2 and V is TRBV11-3, with 7 bases aligning to TRBD1. The ends lost 0 bases at V and 2 bases at J; junction bases unmatched: 0. This CDR3 has 15 amino acids. In germline, CDR1 is SGHNT, CDR2 YENEEA. The CDR3 coding sequence is TGTGCCAGCAGCTTAGAAGGGGGCAACACCGGGGAGCTGTTTTTT. Protein sequence: CASSLEGGNTGELFF.

J is TRBJ2-5 and V is TRBV19; 10 bases match TRBD2. Germline CDR1 and CDR2: LNHDA and SQIVND (reference sequence). The ends lost 1 base at V and 2 bases at J; junction bases unmatched: 10. The CDR3 spans 18 residues. This CDR3 is CASSIGISRTSGQETQYF. The DNA of the CDR3 is TGTGCCAGTAGTATAGGAATTTCGCGGACTAGCGGACAAGAGACCCAGTACTTC.

The V call is TRBV5-1, the J call TRBJ1-2, with TRBD1 matching 7 bases. The CDR3 runs to 16 residues. The junction had 10 bases not matched to a gene; V was cut back by 0 bases and J by 5 bases. Germline V gene lookup returns CDR1 SGHRS and CDR2 YFSETQ. For the CDR3, the DNA is TGCGCCAGCAGCTTGGGCGGACAGGTCCTTCCGTATGGCTACACCTTC. Its protein is CASSLGGQVLPYGYTF.

This chain links TRBV10-1 with TRBJ2-2; 10 bases agree with TRBD2. V gave up 3 bases and J gave up 0 bases; unmatched junction bases: 13. Germline CDR1 reads WNHNN; CDR2 reads SYGVQD (reference sequence). This CDR3 contains 20 residues. The CDR3 DNA sequence: TGCGCCAGCAGTGATTGGACTAGCGGAGATGCCAATTCGAACACCGGGGAGCTGTTTTTT. Residues: CASSDWTSGDANSNTGELFF.

The chain carries TRBV5-5 and TRBJ1-1; D not resolved. The V gene's germline CDR1 is SGHKS and CDR2 YYEKEE (reference sequence). This CDR3 comprises 14 residues. The V end lost 0 bases, the J end lost 6 bases, and 12 bases lay between the germline ends. CDR3 coding DNA: TGTGCCAGCAGCTTGGAAGGCAATCGGGCTGAAGCTTTCTTT. The encoded protein is CASSLEGNRAEAFF.

The rearrangement links TRBV2 to TRBJ2-1, with 7 positions matching TRBD2. The CDR3 extends over 16 amino acids. The germline V gene encodes CDR1 SNHLY and CDR2 FYNNEI. V lost 0 bases to trimming and J lost 1 base; unmatched junction nucleotides: 3. The CDR3 spells CASSEASGKSYNEQFF. The CDR3, as DNA: TGTGCCAGCAGTGAAGCGAGCGGGAAGTCCTACAATGAGCAGTTCTTC.

The chain links TRBV28 to TRBJ1-5, with D perhaps matching TRBD1 (5 bases). Germline CDR1 reads MDHEN; CDR2 reads SYDVKM. The CDR3 has 13 residues. Trimming pared 11 bases from V and 2 bases from J, leaving 13 bases between. Here the CDR3 DNA reads TGTGCCGGCCCCAGGGTTTGCAATCAGCCCCAGCATTTT. Translating gives CAGPRVCNQPQHF.

The rearrangement uses TRBV6-1 and TRBJ1-2; 7 positions match TRBD1. The ends lost 7 bases at V and 5 bases at J; junction bases unmatched: 10. This CDR3 is 14 amino acids long. Germline V gene lookup returns CDR1 MNHNS and CDR2 SASEGT. CDR3 sequence reads: CASTPGQEIYGYTF. CDR3 sequence (DNA): TGTGCCAGCACCCCTGGACAGGAGATATATGGCTACACCTTC.

This rearrangement joins TRBV15 to TRBJ1-5; D unresolved. The CDR3 has 19 residues. V lost 0 bases to trimming and J lost 0 bases, with 18 bases between them. Germline CDR1 LNHNV, CDR2 YYDKDF (reference sequence). The CDR3 bases are TGTGCCACCAGCAGAGATAAGTTGAGTAGGAGAAATAGCAATCAGCCCCAGCATTTT. Its protein is CATSRDKLSRRNSNQPQHF.

CDR3 in amino acids: CASRPPRGTDTQYF. Here the CDR3 DNA reads TGTGCCAGCAGGCCCCCCCGGGGCACAGATACGCAGTATTTT. The rearrangement joins TRBV5-6 to TRBJ2-3, with D uncertain. The length of the CDR3 is 14 residues. The germline V and J ends were trimmed by 5 bases and 1 base, with 11 bases remaining between them. Germline V gives CDR1 SGHDT, CDR2 YYEEEE.

The chain joins TRBV6-1 to TRBJ1-5; 8 bases fit TRBD1. The CDR3 is 14 residues long. J gave up 7 bases and V 7 bases, and 9 bases lay outside the gene matches. Germline V gene sequence: CDR1 MNHNS, CDR2 SASEGT. CDR3 amino acids: CASKTDRGWQPQHF. In DNA, the CDR3 is TGTGCCAGCAAGACAGACAGGGGCTGGCAGCCCCAGCATTTT.

This clone was recorded once. The V gene is TRBV4-3, the J gene TRBJ1-5; the D is unclear. Germline CDR1 is LGHNA and CDR2 is YSLEER. The CDR3 totals 14 residues. V was pared by 0 bases and J by 7 bases, with 10 bases between. This CDR3 is CASSQENGGQPQHF. Written as DNA, the CDR3 is TGCGCCAGCAGCCAAGAGAACGGCGGGCAGCCCCAGCATTTT.

DNA of the CDR3: TGTGCCAGCAGCTTTCTCCCACTAGCGCCCCAGCATTTT. Translation gives CASSFLPLAPQHF. The rearrangement joins TRBV11-2 to TRBJ1-5; D uncertain. Germline CDR1 and CDR2: SGHAT and FQNNGV. V lost 3 bases, J lost 9 bases, and 12 bases lay in between. The CDR3 extends over 13 amino acids.

The rearrangement joins TRBV27 to TRBJ1-5, with 7 bases lining up with TRBD1. The CDR3 consists of 16 residues. The V segment lost 2 bases and the J segment 3 bases; nucleotides outside the gene matches: 7. Germline V CDR1 and CDR2: MNHEY, SMNVEV (reference sequence). CDR3 coding DNA: TGTGCCAGCAGTTTAGCATCGGGACAGCCCAATCAGCCCCAGCATTTT. This gives the protein CASSLASGQPNQPQHF.

This chain uses TRBV6-5 with TRBJ1-2, with TRBD1 matching 8 bases. CDR1 and CDR2 from the germline V gene are MNHEY and SVGAGI. V gave up 1 base and J gave up 4 bases; unmatched junction bases: 8. The CDR3 has 16 amino acids. The CDR3 nucleotides are TGTGCCAGCAGTTACTTGGGGCAGGGGGCGGGCTATGGCTACACCTTC. Amino acid sequence: CASSYLGQGAGYGYTF.

The chain links TRBV14 to TRBJ2-5, with D perhaps matching TRBD1 (5 bases). Per germline, CDR1 SGHDN and CDR2 FVKESK. The CDR3 contains 17 residues. The V end lost 4 bases, the J end lost 7 bases, and 25 bases lay between the germline ends. The CDR3 is CASSPGWPGPTKGTQYF. The CDR3 region has the DNA TGTGCCAGCAGCCCCGGGTGGCCAGGGCCGACAAAAGGGACCCAGTACTTC.

The chain employs TRBV4-3 and TRBJ1-3; D is unclear. Germline CDR1 reads LGHNA; CDR2 reads YSLEER. The CDR3 length is 16 residues. Trimming shortened V by 0 bases and J by 0 bases, and 9 bases separated the two germline ends. The CDR3 DNA follows: TGCGCCAGCAGCCAAGATCGGTGGTCCTCTGGAAACACCATATATTTT. Translation: CASSQDRWSSGNTIYF.

The V gene is TRBV9, the J gene TRBJ2-3; possibly TRBD1 for D (5 bases). The CDR3 extends over 12 amino acids. In germline, CDR1 is SGDLS, CDR2 YYNGEE. V shed 3 bases and J shed 10 bases, with 12 bases lying between them. CDR3 sequence (DNA): TGTGCCAGCAGCGAGGGGTCCGCCCCGCAGTATTTT. It yields the protein CASSEGSAPQYF.